The present T cell receptor beta chain was sequenced within a study of vaccination and CD4 T cells after COVID-19. Across the whole study: In the convalescent cohort, there were six males and four females, two of them Hispanic. Overlapping spike peptides served as the stimulus for the cells. These peptides came from SARS-CoV-2 and from the common cold coronaviruses HCoV-NL63, HCoV-OC43 and HCoV-229E. The authors gave control cultures a CEFX pool, an HIV-1 Nef pool, or no peptide. The study, taken as a whole, reports: Researchers report that 304 of 307 vaccine-specific clones in convalescent patients proved spike mono-reactive.

The V gene's germline CDR1 is DFQATT and CDR2 SNEGSKA (reference sequence). This CDR3 contains 14 residues. The V gene end was trimmed by 4 bases and the J gene end by 4 bases; junction bases not matched to a gene: 7. Sample treatment: roughly ten-day PBMC culture with coronavirus spike peptide pools or control peptides (ViraFEST assay). An Oncomine TCR Beta short-read assay was used to sequence the DNA from cultured CD4+ T cells. From the PCR reads, TCRdb called clonotypes with MiXCR, one entry per CDR3 protein. Of approximately 15,000 distinct CDR3 sequences listed, 30% to 45% were seen once; the top ten hold 13% to 15%. To note about this clonotype: Its specificity is unknown.

The chain recombines TRBV20-1 with TRBJ2-5; 9 bases match TRBD2. This receptor was taken from a human donor with COVID-19. The specimen sequenced was cultured CD4+ T cells from blood. Here the CDR3 reads CSAIAGTSPETQYF. In DNA, the CDR3 is TGCAGTGCTATAGCGGGGACTAGCCCAGAGACCCAGTACTTC.